A single sample is the source of the 12 T cell receptor beta chains below, sequenced in a study of CD8 T cells in Susac syndrome. It was with random hexamers that 0.5 to 1 ug RNA was reverse transcribed. TCRdb re-called the immunoSEQ multiplex PCR reads with MiXCR, one entry per CDR3 protein. Of 75,000 to 95,000 distinct CDR3 sequences listed, around 96% were seen once; the top ten hold approximately 0.62%. Specimen: CD8+ T cells from PBMCs. These receptors all stem from a human donor with Susac syndrome.

This sequence joins TRBV5-1 and TRBJ2-1; D is unresolved. The germline gives CDR1 SGHRS, CDR2 YFSETQ. V lost 1 base to trimming and J lost 2 bases, with 13 bases between them. This CDR3 is 16 amino acids long. The CDR3 DNA follows: TGCGCCAGCAGCTTGTATGGCGGAGAGGCCTACAATGAGCAGTTCTTC. It encodes CASSLYGGEAYNEQFF.

The rearrangement joins TRBV29-1 to TRBJ1-1; D is possibly TRBD1 (5 bases). The V end was cut by 7 bases, the J end by 1 base, with 10 bases between. From germline, CDR1 is SQVTM and CDR2 ANQGSEA. CDR3 size: 12 residues. The CDR3: CSGGKSNTEAFF. The CDR3 DNA reads TGCAGCGGGGGGAAGTCGAACACTGAAGCTTTCTTT.

The chain links TRBV28 to TRBJ1-5; D is ambiguous. V was shortened by 2 bases and J by 2 bases, with 13 bases between the two germline ends. The CDR3 sequence is 16 residues long. CDR1 and CDR2 from the germline V gene are MDHEN and SYDVKM. This CDR3 is CASSLQGGNGNQPQHF. In DNA form, the CDR3 reads TGTGCCAGCAGTTTACAAGGAGGGAACGGCAATCAGCCCCAGCATTTT.

The count of this clonotype is one. This chain uses TRBV9 with TRBJ2-7, with a weak D call TRBD1 (5 bases). Trimming removed 4 bases from V and 7 bases from J, with 18 bases in between. Germline lookup yields CDR1 SGDLS and CDR2 YYNGEE. The length of the CDR3 is 14 residues. The CDR3 DNA follows: TGTGCCAGCAGCCCCTTTTCCTCAGGGATAGAGCAGTACTTC. It translates to CASSPFSSGIEQYF.

This sequence joins TRBV11-2 and TRBJ1-2; D is uncertain. The CDR3 consists of 14 residues. The V gene's germline CDR1 is SGHAT and CDR2 FQNNGV. Trimming left V 1 base short and J 5 bases short, with 11 bases between. The CDR3 sequence is CASSLGEGVYGYTF. CDR3 nucleotides: TGTGCCAGCAGCTTAGGGGAGGGCGTTTATGGCTACACCTTC.

This rearrangement joins TRBV23-1 to TRBJ2-7; 8 nucleotides match TRBD1. TRBV23-1 carries the ORF label, with uncertain function. This CDR3 has 14 residues. Germline trimming cut 7 bases from V and 2 bases from J; bases unmatched to any gene: 7. As DNA, the CDR3 is TGCGCCAGCATCCCGACAGGGGTTCCCTACGAGCAGTACTTC. Translation: CASIPTGVPYEQYF.

The rearrangement links TRBV6-6 to TRBJ1-2; D uncertain. The CDR3 loop spans 13 amino acids. Germline CDR1 reads MNHNY; CDR2 reads SVGAGI (reference sequence). V lost 6 bases to trimming and J lost 7 bases, with 15 bases between them. CDR3 nucleotide sequence: TGTGCCAGCAGCATGAAACCCGAGAGTGGCTACACCTTC. Translating gives CASSMKPESGYTF.

Only a few counts were recorded for this clonotype. This chain uses TRBV20-1 with TRBJ1-1; TRBD1 might be the D (5 bases). The V gene lost 0 bases and the J gene lost 1 base, with 9 bases spanning the gap. Germline lookup yields CDR1 DFQATT and CDR2 SNEGSKA (reference sequence). There are 14 residues in the CDR3. The CDR3 region has the DNA TGCAGTGCTAGAGATGGCGGGGGGAACACTGAAGCTTTCTTT. This encodes CSARDGGGNTEAFF.

This clonotype appeared a single time. V usage is TRBV28 and J usage is TRBJ1-2; no reliable D call. The CDR3 spans 12 residues. CDR1 MDHEN and CDR2 SYDVKM come from the germline V gene. The CDR3 DNA follows: TGTGCTGCGCAAAGGGCAGACTATGGCTACACCTTC. Its translation: CAAQRADYGYTF.

The J gene is TRBJ2-5, the V gene TRBV20-1; 9 nucleotides line up with TRBD2. Germline CDR1 reads DFQATT; CDR2 reads SNEGSKA (reference sequence). This CDR3 has 14 residues. The V gene end was trimmed by 6 bases and the J gene end by 4 bases; junction bases not matched to a gene: 9. The CDR3: CSARGLAGLETQYF. The CDR3 DNA reads as TGCAGTGCACGGGGGCTAGCGGGGTTAGAGACCCAGTACTTC.

V and J are TRBV20-1 and TRBJ1-1; D is possibly TRBD1 (5 bases). There are 13 residues in the CDR3. V lost 3 bases to trimming and J lost 2 bases, with 10 bases between them. In germline, CDR1 is DFQATT, CDR2 SNEGSKA (reference sequence). CDR3 sequence (DNA): TGCAGTGCTAGGGCCGGGACTAACACTGAAGCTTTCTTT. Its translation is CSARAGTNTEAFF.

This clonotype was seen just once. This chain joins TRBV13 and TRBJ2-6, with 9 bases aligning to TRBD1. The trim removed 8 bases at V and 1 base at J, leaving 9 bases unmatched. The CDR3 is made up of 17 amino acids. Germline V gene sequence: CDR1 PRHDT, CDR2 FYEKMQ (reference sequence). The CDR3 bases are TGTGCCAGCCGCCTGGGGGACAGGGAATCTGGGGCCAACGTCCTGACTTTC. Protein product: CASRLGDRESGANVLTF.